This T cell receptor (beta chain) is drawn from a study of cytomegalovirus exposure and HLA in healthy donors. The wider study: Across a few hundred genotyped donors, over 70% landed in the Caucasian-associated ancestry cluster.

PCR used 60 Vbeta primers and 13 Jbeta primers. TCRdb's table, derived via immunoSEQ multiplex PCR, lists solely in-frame clones and lacks some. In total, the table holds more than 40,000 clones. Study-wide results and limits: TCR association rates varied by HLA locus in a later analysis, with DRB1 highest and HLA-C lowest. Productive status was seen about 87% or about 30% of the time for most TCR beta V segments in an earlier analysis.

There are 13 residues in the CDR3. Germline V lookup: CDR1 SEHNR, CDR2 FQNEAQ (reference sequence). Trimming at V came to 4 bases and at J to 3 bases, leaving 2 bases not matched to a gene. Turning to this clone: Its antigen remains unknown.

The sequenced sample consisted of PBMCs. V gene TRBV7-9 combines with J gene TRBJ1-2, with TRBD1 matching 7 bases. This TCR was sampled from a male donor in good health and CMV-seronegative. The CDR3 bases are TGTGCCAGCAGCTATGGGACAGACTATGGCTACACCTTC. Translated: CASSYGTDYGYTF.